This T cell receptor beta chain was observed in a study of T cell responses to AZD1222 COVID-19 vaccine. Study background: Combined were second doses at about 4 or about 12 weeks. Study-level points and caveats: Baseline seropositivity occurred in only a handful of AZD1222 recipients.

About this clone itself: The antigen remains undetermined.

V shed 4 bases and J shed 5 bases, with 12 bases lying between them. The CDR3 runs 14 residues. CDR1 is LGHDT, CDR2 YNNKEL, per germline (reference sequence). Sequencing was performed with immunoSEQ multiplex PCR; in TCRdb, only in-frame clones are kept and a portion is missing. Of roughly 120,000 clones in the sample, roughly 86% are singletons; the top ten hold less than 15%. This chain connects TRBV3-1 (or the pseudogene TRBV3-2) to TRBJ2-1; D unresolved. The source material was peripheral blood, sampled on day 0 of AZD1222 vaccination. The TCR sequence derives from an adult in good health. The CDR3 region is CASSPPGPHNEQFF. The DNA for the CDR3 is TGTGCCAGCAGCCCCCCCGGTCCTCACAATGAGCAGTTCTTC.